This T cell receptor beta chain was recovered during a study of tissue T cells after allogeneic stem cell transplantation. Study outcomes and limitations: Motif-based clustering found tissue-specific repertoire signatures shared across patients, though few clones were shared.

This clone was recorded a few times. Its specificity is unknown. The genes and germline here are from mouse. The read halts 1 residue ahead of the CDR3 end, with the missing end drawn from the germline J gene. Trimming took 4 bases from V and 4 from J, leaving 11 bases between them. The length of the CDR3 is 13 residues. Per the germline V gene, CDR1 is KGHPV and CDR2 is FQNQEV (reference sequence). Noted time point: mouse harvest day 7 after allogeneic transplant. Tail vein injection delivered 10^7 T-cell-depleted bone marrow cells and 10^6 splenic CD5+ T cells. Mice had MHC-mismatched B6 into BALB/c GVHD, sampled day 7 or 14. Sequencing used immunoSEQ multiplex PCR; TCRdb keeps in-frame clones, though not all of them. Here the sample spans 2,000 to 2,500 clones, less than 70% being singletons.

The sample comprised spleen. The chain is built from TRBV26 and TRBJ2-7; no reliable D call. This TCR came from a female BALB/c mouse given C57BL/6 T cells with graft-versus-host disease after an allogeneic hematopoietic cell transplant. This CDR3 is CASSPGGSYEQYF. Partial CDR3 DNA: TGTGCCAGCAGTCCAGGAGGGTCTTATGAACAGTAC.